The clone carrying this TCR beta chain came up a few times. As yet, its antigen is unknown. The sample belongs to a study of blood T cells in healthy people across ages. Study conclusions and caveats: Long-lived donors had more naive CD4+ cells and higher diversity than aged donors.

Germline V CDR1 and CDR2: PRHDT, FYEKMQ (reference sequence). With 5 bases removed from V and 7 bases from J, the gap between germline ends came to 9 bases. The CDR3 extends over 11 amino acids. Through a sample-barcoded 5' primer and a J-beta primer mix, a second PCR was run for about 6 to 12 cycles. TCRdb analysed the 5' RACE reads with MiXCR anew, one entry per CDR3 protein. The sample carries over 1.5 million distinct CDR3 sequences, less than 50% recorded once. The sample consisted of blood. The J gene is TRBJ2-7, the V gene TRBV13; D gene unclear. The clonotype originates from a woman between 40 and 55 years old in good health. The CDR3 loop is CASSADEEQYF. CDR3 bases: TGTGCCAGCAGCGCCGATGAAGAGCAGTACTTC.